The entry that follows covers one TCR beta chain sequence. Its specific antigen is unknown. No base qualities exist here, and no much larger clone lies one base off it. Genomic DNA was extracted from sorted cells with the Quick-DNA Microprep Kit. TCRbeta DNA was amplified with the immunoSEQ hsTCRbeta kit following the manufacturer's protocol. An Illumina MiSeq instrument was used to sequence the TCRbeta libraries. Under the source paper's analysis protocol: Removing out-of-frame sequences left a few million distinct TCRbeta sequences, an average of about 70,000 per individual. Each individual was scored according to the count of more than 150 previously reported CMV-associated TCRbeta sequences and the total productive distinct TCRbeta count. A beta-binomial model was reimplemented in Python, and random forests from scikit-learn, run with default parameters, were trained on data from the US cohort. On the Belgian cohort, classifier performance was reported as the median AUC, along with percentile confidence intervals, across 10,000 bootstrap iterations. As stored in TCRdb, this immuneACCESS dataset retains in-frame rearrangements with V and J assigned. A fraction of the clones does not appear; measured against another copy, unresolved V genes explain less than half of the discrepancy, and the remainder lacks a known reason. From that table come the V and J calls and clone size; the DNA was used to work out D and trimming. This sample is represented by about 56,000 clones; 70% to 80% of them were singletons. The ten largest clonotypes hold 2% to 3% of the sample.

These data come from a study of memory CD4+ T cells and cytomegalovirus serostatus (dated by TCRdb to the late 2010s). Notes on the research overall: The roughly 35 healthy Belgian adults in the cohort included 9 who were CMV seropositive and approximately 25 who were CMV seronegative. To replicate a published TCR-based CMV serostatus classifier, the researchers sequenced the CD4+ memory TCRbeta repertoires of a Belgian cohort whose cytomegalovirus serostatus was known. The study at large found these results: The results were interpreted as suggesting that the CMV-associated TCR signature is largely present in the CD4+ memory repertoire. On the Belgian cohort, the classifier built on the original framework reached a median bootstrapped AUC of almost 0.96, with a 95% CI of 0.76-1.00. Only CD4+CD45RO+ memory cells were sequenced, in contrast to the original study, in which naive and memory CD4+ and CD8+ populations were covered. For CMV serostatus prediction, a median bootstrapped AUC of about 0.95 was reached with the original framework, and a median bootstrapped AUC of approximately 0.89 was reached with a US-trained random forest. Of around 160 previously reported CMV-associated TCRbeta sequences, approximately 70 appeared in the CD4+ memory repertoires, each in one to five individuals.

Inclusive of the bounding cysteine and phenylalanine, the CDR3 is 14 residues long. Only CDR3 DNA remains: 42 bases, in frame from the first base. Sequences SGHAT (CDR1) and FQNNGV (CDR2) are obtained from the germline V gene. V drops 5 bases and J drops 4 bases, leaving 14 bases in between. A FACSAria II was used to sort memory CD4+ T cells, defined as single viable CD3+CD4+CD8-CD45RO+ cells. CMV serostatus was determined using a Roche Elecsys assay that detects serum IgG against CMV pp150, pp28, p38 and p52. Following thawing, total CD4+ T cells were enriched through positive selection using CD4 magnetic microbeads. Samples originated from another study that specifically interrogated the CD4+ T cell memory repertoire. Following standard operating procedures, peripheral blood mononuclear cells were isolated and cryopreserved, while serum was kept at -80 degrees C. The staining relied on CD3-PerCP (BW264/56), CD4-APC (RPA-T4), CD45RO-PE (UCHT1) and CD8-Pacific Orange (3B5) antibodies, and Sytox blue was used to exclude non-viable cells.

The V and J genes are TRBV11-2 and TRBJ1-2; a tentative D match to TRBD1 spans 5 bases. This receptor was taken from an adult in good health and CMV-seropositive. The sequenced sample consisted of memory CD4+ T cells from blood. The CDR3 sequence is CASSPFDSSYGYTF. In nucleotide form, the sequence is TGTGCCAGCAGCCCATTCGACAGTTCCTATGGCTACACCTTC.